These T cell receptor beta chains were read from a single sample in a study of blood T cells in healthy people across ages. TCRdb recomputed calls from the 5' RACE reads with MiXCR, one row per CDR3 protein. The sample includes about 1.4 million distinct CDR3 sequences, approximately 59% of them seen just once. The sequenced sample consisted of blood. All receptors come from a man between 18 and 35 years old in good health. Each CDR3 is given with its conserved first and last residue. D genes are given only for firm matches. A row's size may be missing; if present it is once, few, many or a size class.

v_call: TRBV7-8; d_call: TRBD2; j_call: TRBJ2-3; clone_size: -; cdr3_aa: CASSPRGLAGPPHQDTQYF; cdr3_nt: TGTGCCAGCAGCCCGCGAGGACTAGCGGGACCCCCACATCAGGATACGCAGTATTTT
v_call: TRBV6-5; d_call: TRBD2; j_call: TRBJ2-1; clone_size: -; cdr3_aa: CASSYLAGAYNEQFF; cdr3_nt: TGTGCCAGCAGTTATCTGGCGGGGGCCTACAATGAGCAGTTCTTC
v_call: TRBV6-2/TRBV6-3; d_call: -; j_call: TRBJ2-4; clone_size: -; cdr3_aa: CASSSIDGNIQYF; cdr3_nt: TGTGCCAGCAGTTCCATCGACGGAAACATTCAGTACTTC
v_call: TRBV3-1; d_call: -; j_call: TRBJ2-7; clone_size: -; cdr3_aa: CASSQGQSSSYEQYF; cdr3_nt: TGTGCCAGCAGCCAAGGCCAAAGCAGTAGCTACGAGCAGTACTTC
v_call: TRBV4-1; d_call: -; j_call: TRBJ1-2; clone_size: -; cdr3_aa: CASSLPWARDNYGYTF; cdr3_nt: TGCGCCAGCAGCCTCCCCTGGGCCCGGGACAACTATGGCTACACCTTC
v_call: TRBV7-9; d_call: -; j_call: TRBJ2-7; clone_size: -; cdr3_aa: CASSFSARTYEQYF; cdr3_nt: TGTGCCAGCAGCTTTTCCGCCAGGACCTACGAGCAGTACTTC
v_call: TRBV9; d_call: TRBD2; j_call: TRBJ2-7; clone_size: -; cdr3_aa: CASSVDVAGYYEQYF; cdr3_nt: TGTGCCAGCAGCGTAGATGTAGCGGGGTACTACGAGCAGTACTTC
v_call: TRBV5-5; d_call: TRBD2; j_call: TRBJ2-3; clone_size: -; cdr3_aa: CASSLMASGLSTDTQYF; cdr3_nt: TGTGCCAGCAGCTTGATGGCTAGCGGCCTAAGCACAGATACGCAGTATTTT
v_call: TRBV10-2; d_call: TRBD2; j_call: TRBJ2-4; clone_size: -; cdr3_aa: CASRNSGTKNIQYF; cdr3_nt: TGCGCCAGTCGGAATAGCGGGACAAAAAACATTCAGTACTTC
v_call: TRBV4-3; d_call: TRBD1; j_call: TRBJ1-4; clone_size: few; cdr3_aa: CASSQSPPGTGGEKLFF; cdr3_nt: TGCGCCAGCAGCCAAAGCCCCCCCGGGACAGGGGGCGAAAAACTGTTTTTT
v_call: TRBV29-1; d_call: -; j_call: TRBJ2-7; clone_size: -; cdr3_aa: CSVESRDSLQSSYNEQYF; cdr3_nt: TGCAGCGTTGAAAGCCGGGACTCTCTACAAAGCTCCTACAATGAGCAGTACTTC
v_call: TRBV20-1; d_call: -; j_call: TRBJ2-2; clone_size: -; cdr3_aa: CSAPTVTGVNTGELFF; cdr3_nt: TGCAGTGCCCCAACAGTAACCGGGGTCAACACCGGGGAGCTGTTTTTT
v_call: TRBV7-2; d_call: -; j_call: TRBJ1-3; clone_size: -; cdr3_aa: CASSLDLGSARNTIYF; cdr3_nt: TGTGCCAGCAGCTTAGATCTTGGGTCAGCCAGAAACACCATATATTTT
v_call: TRBV6-5; d_call: -; j_call: TRBJ1-1; clone_size: -; cdr3_aa: CASSWRGLSTEAFF; cdr3_nt: TGTGCCAGCAGTTGGCGGGGGTTGAGCACTGAAGCTTTCTTT
v_call: TRBV6-5; d_call: TRBD2; j_call: TRBJ2-3; clone_size: -; cdr3_aa: CASSAGTSGRTQYF; cdr3_nt: TGTGCCAGCAGTGCCGGGACTAGCGGGAGAACGCAGTATTTT
v_call: TRBV7-9; d_call: -; j_call: TRBJ1-6; clone_size: once; cdr3_aa: CASSTWTTDSPLHF; cdr3_nt: TGTGCCAGCAGCACTTGGACGACGGATTCACCCCTCCACTTT
v_call: TRBV7-9; d_call: -; j_call: TRBJ2-3; clone_size: -; cdr3_aa: CASSLEKFTDTQYF; cdr3_nt: TGTGCCAGCAGCTTAGAGAAGTTCACAGATACGCAGTATTTT
v_call: TRBV20-1; d_call: -; j_call: TRBJ2-7; clone_size: -; cdr3_aa: CSARGGGVDYEQYF; cdr3_nt: TGCAGTGCTCGGGGAGGAGGGGTCGACTACGAGCAGTACTTC
v_call: TRBV11-2; d_call: TRBD1; j_call: TRBJ2-7; clone_size: once; cdr3_aa: CASSSDRVKGEQYF; cdr3_nt: TGTGCCAGCAGCTCGGACAGGGTTAAGGGCGAGCAGTACTTC
v_call: TRBV12-3/TRBV12-4; d_call: TRBD2; j_call: TRBJ2-5; clone_size: few; cdr3_aa: CASSPGTSGEETQYF; cdr3_nt: TGTGCCAGCAGTCCAGGGACTAGCGGGGAAGAGACCCAGTACTTC
v_call: TRBV6-6; d_call: TRBD1; j_call: TRBJ1-2; clone_size: -; cdr3_aa: CASSDPDRGGGGYTF; cdr3_nt: TGTGCCAGCAGCGACCCGGACAGGGGAGGAGGTGGCTACACCTTC
v_call: TRBV12-3/TRBV12-4; d_call: -; j_call: TRBJ1-5; clone_size: -; cdr3_aa: CASSFNRTPQHF; cdr3_nt: TGTGCCAGCAGTTTCAATCGGACGCCCCAGCATTTT
v_call: TRBV5-1; d_call: -; j_call: TRBJ2-7; clone_size: few; cdr3_aa: CASSLARGNEQYF; cdr3_nt: TGCGCCAGCAGCTTAGCCCGAGGCAACGAGCAGTACTTC
v_call: TRBV29-1; d_call: TRBD1; j_call: TRBJ1-1; clone_size: -; cdr3_aa: CSVARQGAVEAFF; cdr3_nt: TGCAGCGTTGCGCGGCAGGGGGCGGTTGAAGCTTTCTTT
v_call: TRBV18; d_call: -; j_call: TRBJ2-7; clone_size: -; cdr3_aa: CATRRGQGLAIYEQYF; cdr3_nt: TGTGCCACCAGGCGGGGACAGGGACTAGCGATTTACGAGCAGTACTTC
v_call: TRBV11-2; d_call: TRBD2; j_call: TRBJ2-1; clone_size: -; cdr3_aa: CASSSQPASGGNEQFF; cdr3_nt: TGTGCCAGCAGCTCCCAGCCGGCTAGCGGGGGCAATGAGCAGTTCTTC
v_call: TRBV4-2; d_call: -; j_call: TRBJ1-1; clone_size: -; cdr3_aa: CASSQDSSNTEAFF; cdr3_nt: TGTGCCAGCAGCCAGGACAGTTCGAACACTGAAGCTTTCTTT
v_call: TRBV9; d_call: -; j_call: TRBJ2-7; clone_size: once; cdr3_aa: CASSVQLSSYEQYF; cdr3_nt: TGTGCCAGCAGCGTACAGTTGAGCTCCTACGAGCAGTACTTC
v_call: TRBV10-3; d_call: TRBD1; j_call: TRBJ1-4; clone_size: few; cdr3_aa: CAISGDRGREKLFF; cdr3_nt: TGTGCCATCAGCGGAGACAGGGGTAGAGAAAAACTGTTTTTT
v_call: TRBV30; d_call: TRBD1; j_call: TRBJ2-7; clone_size: -; cdr3_aa: CAFNRGGYEQYF; cdr3_nt: TGTGCCTTCAACAGGGGTGGGTACGAGCAGTACTTC
v_call: TRBV11-1; d_call: TRBD1; j_call: TRBJ2-1; clone_size: -; cdr3_aa: CASSDITGTGTNEQFF; cdr3_nt: TGTGCCAGCAGCGATATAACCGGGACAGGGACCAATGAGCAGTTCTTC
v_call: TRBV7-9; d_call: -; j_call: TRBJ2-7; clone_size: -; cdr3_aa: CASSFPRSYEQYF; cdr3_nt: TGTGCCAGCAGCTTCCCCCGTTCGTACGAGCAGTACTTC
v_call: TRBV14; d_call: -; j_call: TRBJ1-2; clone_size: -; cdr3_aa: CASSQGREGYGYTF; cdr3_nt: TGTGCCAGCAGCCAAGGGAGGGAAGGCTATGGCTACACCTTC
v_call: TRBV4-3; d_call: TRBD1; j_call: TRBJ1-4; clone_size: -; cdr3_aa: CASSHLRGQANEKLFF; cdr3_nt: TGCGCCAGCAGCCATTTAAGGGGGCAGGCTAATGAAAAACTGTTTTTT
v_call: TRBV14; d_call: -; j_call: TRBJ2-2; clone_size: -; cdr3_aa: CASSQDGRAGTGELFF; cdr3_nt: TGTGCCAGCAGCCAAGATGGTCGGGCCGGCACCGGGGAGCTGTTTTTT
v_call: TRBV2; d_call: -; j_call: TRBJ2-3; clone_size: few; cdr3_aa: CASSERAIGTDTQYF; cdr3_nt: TGTGCCAGCAGTGAAAGGGCGATCGGCACAGATACGCAGTATTTT
v_call: TRBV4-3; d_call: -; j_call: TRBJ2-7; clone_size: -; cdr3_aa: CASSQDAGGGYEQYF; cdr3_nt: TGCGCCAGCAGCCAAGACGCAGGGGGAGGATACGAGCAGTACTTC
v_call: TRBV7-9; d_call: TRBD1; j_call: TRBJ2-7; clone_size: -; cdr3_aa: CASSPSTGAYEQYF; cdr3_nt: TGTGCCAGCAGCCCATCTACAGGGGCGTACGAGCAGTACTTC
v_call: TRBV7-2; d_call: -; j_call: TRBJ2-6; clone_size: -; cdr3_aa: CASSRWGRSGTTGANVLTF; cdr3_nt: TGTGCCAGCAGCAGATGGGGACGGTCGGGGACGACTGGGGCCAACGTCCTGACTTTC
v_call: TRBV6-5; d_call: TRBD1; j_call: TRBJ1-1; clone_size: -; cdr3_aa: CASSYLGQDTEAFF; cdr3_nt: TGTGCCAGCAGTTACCTGGGACAGGACACTGAAGCTTTCTTT
v_call: TRBV6-5; d_call: -; j_call: TRBJ2-3; clone_size: -; cdr3_aa: CASSKLGQGYTDTQYF; cdr3_nt: TGTGCCAGCTCTAAATTGGGGCAGGGGTACACAGATACGCAGTATTTT
v_call: TRBV27; d_call: -; j_call: TRBJ2-7; clone_size: many; cdr3_aa: CASSFVGSYEQYF; cdr3_nt: TGTGCCAGCAGTTTCGTCGGCTCCTACGAGCAGTACTTC
v_call: TRBV30; d_call: TRBD1; j_call: TRBJ1-1; clone_size: -; cdr3_aa: CAWSVLRGDTEAFF; cdr3_nt: TGTGCCTGGAGTGTACTCAGGGGGGACACTGAAGCTTTCTTT
v_call: TRBV7-9; d_call: -; j_call: TRBJ2-7; clone_size: -; cdr3_aa: CASGHRGELYEQYF; cdr3_nt: TGTGCCAGCGGACATCGCGGGGAACTTTACGAGCAGTACTTC
v_call: TRBV4-1; d_call: -; j_call: TRBJ2-2; clone_size: -; cdr3_aa: CASSQAFPSALHDPTGELFF; cdr3_nt: TGCGCCAGCAGCCAAGCTTTTCCTAGCGCCCTTCATGATCCAACCGGGGAGCTGTTTTTT
v_call: TRBV4-1; d_call: -; j_call: TRBJ2-7; clone_size: -; cdr3_aa: CASSHAAGADEQYF; cdr3_nt: TGCGCCAGCAGCCATGCTGCCGGGGCCGACGAGCAGTACTTC
v_call: TRBV24-1; d_call: TRBD2; j_call: TRBJ2-1; clone_size: -; cdr3_aa: CATSDSSGAYNEQFF; cdr3_nt: TGTGCCACCAGTGATTCTAGCGGGGCATACAATGAGCAGTTCTTC
v_call: TRBV4-2; d_call: TRBD2; j_call: TRBJ2-1; clone_size: -; cdr3_aa: CASSMILGTSKGNEQFF; cdr3_nt: TGTGCCAGCAGCATGATTTTAGGGACTAGCAAAGGTAATGAGCAGTTCTTC
v_call: TRBV29-1; d_call: TRBD2; j_call: TRBJ2-3; clone_size: -; cdr3_aa: CSVGGTSGSLADTQCF; cdr3_nt: TGCAGCGTTGGGGGGACTAGCGGGAGTCTCGCAGATACGCAGTGTTTT
v_call: TRBV5-1; d_call: TRBD2; j_call: TRBJ2-5; clone_size: -; cdr3_aa: CASSLGGSEETQYF; cdr3_nt: TGCGCCAGCAGCTTGGGCGGGAGTGAAGAGACCCAGTACTTC
v_call: TRBV27; d_call: -; j_call: TRBJ1-1; clone_size: few; cdr3_aa: CASSLRGSTEAFF; cdr3_nt: TGTGCCAGCAGTTTAAGGGGTAGCACTGAAGCTTTCTTT
v_call: TRBV4-1; d_call: -; j_call: TRBJ1-4; clone_size: -; cdr3_aa: CASSQDWGKLFF; cdr3_nt: TGCGCCAGCAGCCAAGATTGGGGAAAACTGTTTTTT
v_call: TRBV14; d_call: -; j_call: TRBJ2-5; clone_size: once; cdr3_aa: CASSQGTGIQETQYF; cdr3_nt: TGTGCCAGCAGCCAAGGGACCGGAATCCAAGAGACCCAGTACTTC
v_call: TRBV7-9; d_call: TRBD1; j_call: TRBJ2-5; clone_size: few; cdr3_aa: CASSTIKGQQETQYF; cdr3_nt: TGTGCCAGCAGCACCATAAAGGGACAGCAAGAGACCCAGTACTTC